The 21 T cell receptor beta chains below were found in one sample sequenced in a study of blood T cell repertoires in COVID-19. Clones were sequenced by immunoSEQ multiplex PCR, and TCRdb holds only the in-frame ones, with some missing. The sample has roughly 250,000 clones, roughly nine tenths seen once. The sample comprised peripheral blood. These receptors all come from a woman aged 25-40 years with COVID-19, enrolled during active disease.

CDR3 nucleotide sequence: TGTGCCAGCAGATCCGGCCCACCGGGGGTGGAGCAGTACTTC. It encodes CASRSGPPGVEQYF. J is TRBJ2-7 and V is TRBV5-4; perhaps TRBD2 as D (6 bases). The CDR3 is 14 amino acids. Germline V CDR1 and CDR2: SGHNT, YYREEE (reference sequence). The V and J ends lost 5 bases and 7 bases respectively, with 19 bases between them.

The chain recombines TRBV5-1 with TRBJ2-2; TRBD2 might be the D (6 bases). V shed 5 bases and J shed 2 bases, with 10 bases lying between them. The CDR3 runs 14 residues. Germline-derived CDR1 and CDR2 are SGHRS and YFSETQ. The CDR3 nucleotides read TGCGCCAGCAGGGGGACTCCTAACACCGGGGAGCTGTTTTTT. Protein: CASRGTPNTGELFF.

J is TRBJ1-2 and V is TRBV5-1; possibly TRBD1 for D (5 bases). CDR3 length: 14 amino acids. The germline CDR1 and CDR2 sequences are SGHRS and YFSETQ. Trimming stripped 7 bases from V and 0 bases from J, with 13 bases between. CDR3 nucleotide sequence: TGCGCCAGCCGGAGGGGCAATACTAACTATGGCTACACCTTC. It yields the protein CASRRGNTNYGYTF.

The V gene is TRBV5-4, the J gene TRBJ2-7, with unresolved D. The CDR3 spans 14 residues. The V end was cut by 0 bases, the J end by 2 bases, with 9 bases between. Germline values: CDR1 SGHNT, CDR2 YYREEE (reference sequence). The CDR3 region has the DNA TGTGCCAGCAGCTTGGCATTACGGGCCTACGAGCAGTACTTC. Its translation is CASSLALRAYEQYF.

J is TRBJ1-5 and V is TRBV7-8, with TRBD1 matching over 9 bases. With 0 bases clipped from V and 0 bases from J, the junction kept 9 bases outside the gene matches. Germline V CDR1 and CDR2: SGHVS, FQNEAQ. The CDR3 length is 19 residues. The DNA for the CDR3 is TGTGCCAGCAGCTTAGCGGGACAGGGTGGACAAAATAGCAATCAGCCCCAGCATTTT. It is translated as CASSLAGQGGQNSNQPQHF.

The CDR3 loop is CASRTPGYGYTF. The CDR3, as DNA: TGTGCCAGCCGAACCCCAGGCTATGGCTACACCTTC. The chain is built from TRBV28 and TRBJ1-2, with unresolved D. CDR3 size: 12 residues. Deletions cut 8 bases from V and 4 bases from J, with 11 bases between. Germline CDR1 and CDR2: MDHEN and SYDVKM.

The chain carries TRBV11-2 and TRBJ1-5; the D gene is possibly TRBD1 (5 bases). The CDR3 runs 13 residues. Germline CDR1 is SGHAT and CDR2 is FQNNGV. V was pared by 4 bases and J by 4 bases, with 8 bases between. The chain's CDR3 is CASSYRLNQPQHF. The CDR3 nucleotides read TGTGCCAGCAGCTACAGGCTAAATCAGCCCCAGCATTTT.

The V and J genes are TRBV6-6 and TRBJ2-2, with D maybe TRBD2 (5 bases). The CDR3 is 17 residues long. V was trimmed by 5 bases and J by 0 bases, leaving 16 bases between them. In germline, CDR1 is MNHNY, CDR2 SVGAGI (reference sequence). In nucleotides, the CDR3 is TGTGCCAGCAGTCCCCGGCAGTGGGGAGCGAACACCGGGGAGCTGTTTTTT. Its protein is CASSPRQWGANTGELFF.

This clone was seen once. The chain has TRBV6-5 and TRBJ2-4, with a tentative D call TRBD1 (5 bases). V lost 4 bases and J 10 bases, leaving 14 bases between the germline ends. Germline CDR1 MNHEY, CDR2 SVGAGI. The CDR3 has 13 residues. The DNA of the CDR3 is TGTGCCAGCAGTTCGACAGTTGAAACGATTCAGTACTTC. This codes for CASSSTVETIQYF.

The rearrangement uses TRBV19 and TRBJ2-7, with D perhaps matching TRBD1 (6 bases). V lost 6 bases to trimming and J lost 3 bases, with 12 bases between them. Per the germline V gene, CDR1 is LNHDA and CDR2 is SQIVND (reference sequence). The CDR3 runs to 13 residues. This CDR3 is CASSQTGIYEQYF. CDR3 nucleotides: TGTGCCAGTAGCCAAACAGGGATCTACGAGCAGTACTTC.

For the CDR3, the DNA is TGCGCCAGCAGCCAAAGCGGGGGGGCGGCATCCGAGACCCAGTACTTC. Translating it yields CASSQSGGAASETQYF. This sequence joins TRBV5-1 and TRBJ2-5; 10 positions agree with TRBD2. Germline trimming cut 4 bases from V and 5 bases from J; bases unmatched to any gene: 11. Germline values: CDR1 SGHRS, CDR2 YFSETQ. The length of the CDR3 is 16 residues.

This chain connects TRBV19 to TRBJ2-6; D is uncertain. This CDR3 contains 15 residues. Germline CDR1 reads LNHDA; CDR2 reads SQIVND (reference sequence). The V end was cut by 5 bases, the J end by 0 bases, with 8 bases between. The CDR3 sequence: CASSSESSGANVLTF. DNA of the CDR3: TGTGCCAGTAGTTCCGAGAGCTCTGGGGCCAACGTCCTGACTTTC.

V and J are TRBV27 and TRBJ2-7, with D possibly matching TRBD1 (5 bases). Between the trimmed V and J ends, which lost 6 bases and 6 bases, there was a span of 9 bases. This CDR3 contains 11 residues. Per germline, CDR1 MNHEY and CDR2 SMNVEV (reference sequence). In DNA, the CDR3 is TGTGCCAGCAGCTCCAGGGCCGAGCAGTACTTC. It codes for CASSSRAEQYF.

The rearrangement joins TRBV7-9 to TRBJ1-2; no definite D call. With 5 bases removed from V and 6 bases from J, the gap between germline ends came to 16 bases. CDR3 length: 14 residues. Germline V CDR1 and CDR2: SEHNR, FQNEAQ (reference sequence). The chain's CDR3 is CASSRYAPGDGYTF. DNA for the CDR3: TGTGCCAGCAGCCGATATGCGCCCGGGGATGGCTACACCTTC.

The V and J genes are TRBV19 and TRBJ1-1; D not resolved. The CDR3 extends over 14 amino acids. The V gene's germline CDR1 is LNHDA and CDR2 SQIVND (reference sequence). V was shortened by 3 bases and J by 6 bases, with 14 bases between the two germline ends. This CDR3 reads CASSMPRFGAEAFF. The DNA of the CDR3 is TGTGCCAGTAGTATGCCCAGGTTCGGCGCTGAAGCTTTCTTT.

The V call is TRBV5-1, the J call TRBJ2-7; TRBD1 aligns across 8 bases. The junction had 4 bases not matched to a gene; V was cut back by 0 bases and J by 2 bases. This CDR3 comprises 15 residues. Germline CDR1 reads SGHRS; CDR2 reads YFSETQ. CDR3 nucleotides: TGCGCCAGCAGCTTGGATACAGGGGGTACCTACGAGCAGTACTTC. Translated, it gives CASSLDTGGTYEQYF.

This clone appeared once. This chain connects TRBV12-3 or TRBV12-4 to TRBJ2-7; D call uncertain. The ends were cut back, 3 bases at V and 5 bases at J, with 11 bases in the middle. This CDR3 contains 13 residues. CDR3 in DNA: TGTGCCAGCAGTTTCGGGTTATTGGACGAGCAGTACTTC. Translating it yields CASSFGLLDEQYF.

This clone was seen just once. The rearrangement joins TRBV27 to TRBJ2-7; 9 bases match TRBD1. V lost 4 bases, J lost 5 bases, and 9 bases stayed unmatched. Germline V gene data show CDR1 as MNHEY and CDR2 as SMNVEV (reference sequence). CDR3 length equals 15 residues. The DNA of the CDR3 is TGTGCCAGCAGTTCCTTAGGGACAGGGTACCACGAGCAGTACTTC. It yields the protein CASSSLGTGYHEQYF.

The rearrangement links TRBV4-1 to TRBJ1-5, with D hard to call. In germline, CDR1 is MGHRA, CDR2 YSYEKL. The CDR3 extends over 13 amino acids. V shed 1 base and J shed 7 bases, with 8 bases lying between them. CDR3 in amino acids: CASSQVERQPQHF. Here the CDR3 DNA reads TGCGCCAGCAGCCAAGTGGAGAGGCAGCCCCAGCATTTT.

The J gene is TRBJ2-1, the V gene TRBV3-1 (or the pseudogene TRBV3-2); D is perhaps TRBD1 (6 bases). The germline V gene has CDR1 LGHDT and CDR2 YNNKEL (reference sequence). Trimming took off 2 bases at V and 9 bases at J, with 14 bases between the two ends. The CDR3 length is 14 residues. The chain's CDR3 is CASSQPTQGPEQFF. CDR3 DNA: TGTGCCAGCAGCCAACCAACACAGGGACCTGAGCAGTTCTTC.

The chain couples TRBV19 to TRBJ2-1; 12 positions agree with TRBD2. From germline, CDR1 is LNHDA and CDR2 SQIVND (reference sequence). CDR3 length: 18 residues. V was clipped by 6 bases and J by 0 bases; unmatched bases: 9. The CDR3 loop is CASSPTSGGQSSYNEQFF. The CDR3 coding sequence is TGTGCCAGTAGCCCTACTAGCGGGGGGCAGAGCTCCTACAATGAGCAGTTCTTC.